Here is one T cell receptor (beta chain) with its context. The antigen remains unidentified. Via MiXCR, TCRdb re-called the 5' RACE reads, giving one row per CDR3 protein. The sample lists more than 250,000 distinct CDR3 sequences, less than 10% occurring once. This sample is part of a study of CD8 T cells in ankylosing spondylitis. Whole-study findings and limits: Seven to nine highly homologous variants formed a TCR beta motif that appeared characteristic of ankylosing spondylitis blood.

Germline-derived CDR1 and CDR2 are SGHAT and FQNNGV. V shed 1 base and J shed 3 bases, with 12 bases lying between them. The CDR3 totals 15 residues. The source of this sequence is a male donor with ankylosing spondylitis. The gene calls are TRBV11-2 and TRBJ1-1; D is ambiguous. The sequenced sample consisted of blood, either unsorted or a sorted T cell fraction (not recorded which). Written as DNA, the CDR3 is TGTGCCAGCAGCTTAGGCGCTCCCCTCGACACTGAAGCTTTCTTT. It is translated as CASSLGAPLDTEAFF.